Each of the 26 T cell receptor beta chains below was sequenced from the same sample in a study of cytomegalovirus exposure and HLA in healthy donors. Generated by immunoSEQ multiplex PCR, the TCRdb table keeps only in-frame clones and is missing some. The data show 150,000 to 180,000 clones, about 82% seen once. Material: PBMCs. Every receptor here comes from a human donor in good health.

The rearrangement uses TRBV18 and TRBJ1-1, with TRBD1 matching 12 bases. V was pared by 2 bases and J by 6 bases, with 4 bases of the junction left unmatched. The CDR3 totals 15 residues. CDR1 is KGHSH and CDR2 is LQKENI in the germline V gene. The DNA of the CDR3 is TGTGCCAGCTCACCAAAGGGACAGGGGGCCTCTGAAGCTTTCTTT. It yields the protein CASSPKGQGASEAFF.

A single count supports this clone. The chain joins TRBV9 to TRBJ2-1; weak D call: TRBD2 (6 bases). Deletions cut 3 bases from V and 9 bases from J, with 19 bases between. This CDR3 has 15 residues. Germline CDR1 reads SGDLS; CDR2 reads YYNGEE. CDR3 amino acids: CASSAGTERFGEQFF. CDR3 DNA: TGTGCCAGCAGCGCCGGGACTGAGAGGTTCGGTGAGCAGTTCTTC.

This chain links TRBV6-1 with TRBJ2-1, with TRBD2 matching 7 bases. Germline assignment: CDR1 MNHNS and CDR2 SASEGT. This CDR3 is built from 13 residues. Trimming removed 6 bases from V and 6 bases from J; junction bases left unmatched: 5. Written as DNA, the CDR3 is TGTGCCAGCAGGGCGGGAGAACCCAATGAGCAGTTCTTC. Translating gives CASRAGEPNEQFF.

The CDR3 loop reads CATSPRLANYNEQFF. The CDR3 DNA is TGTGCCACCAGCCCCAGACTAGCGAACTACAATGAGCAGTTCTTC. V gene TRBV15 combines with J gene TRBJ2-1; 8 bases line up with TRBD2. Germline CDR1 reads LNHNV; CDR2 reads YYDKDF (reference sequence). V lost 5 bases, J lost 3 bases, and 6 bases stayed unmatched. CDR3 length: 15 residues. The full variable domain, rest sourced from reference TRBV15 and TRBJ2-1, is DAMVIQNPRYQVTQFGKPVTLSCSQTLNHNVMYWYQQKSSQAPKLLFHYYDKDFNNEADTPDNFQSRRPNTSFCFLDIRSPGLGDTAMYLCATSPRLANYNEQFFGPGTRLTVL.

The chain has TRBV5-4 and TRBJ2-1; 10 bases are a match to TRBD2. Germline-derived CDR1 and CDR2 are SGHNT and YYREEE (reference sequence). This CDR3 contains 16 residues. V dropped 4 bases and J dropped 6; count of bases not matched to a gene: 10. The CDR3 nucleotides read TGTGCCAGCAGCGCTTCTAGCGGGAGAGACTTCAATGAGCAGTTCTTC. This translates into CASSASSGRDFNEQFF.

The chain joins TRBV27 to TRBJ1-5; 7 nucleotides agree with TRBD1. This CDR3 has 15 amino acids. CDR1 MNHEY and CDR2 SMNVEV come from the germline V gene (reference sequence). The trim removed 6 bases at V and 3 bases at J, leaving 8 bases unmatched. CDR3 amino acids: CASSRGGSDNQPQHF. CDR3 sequence (DNA): TGTGCCAGCAGCCGAGGGGGCTCGGACAATCAGCCCCAGCATTTT.

This clone was counted only a few times. The gene calls are TRBV7-2 and TRBJ2-7; TRBD2 agrees at 16 bases. With V trimmed by 0 bases and J by 2 bases, 1 base remained unmatched. Germline V gene lookup returns CDR1 SGHTA and CDR2 FQGNSA. The CDR3 contains 17 residues. The CDR3 region has the DNA TGTGCCAGCAGCTTAGCGGGGACTAGCGGGAGGGCCTACGAGCAGTACTTC. It encodes CASSLAGTSGRAYEQYF.

V is TRBV28 and J is TRBJ1-5; TRBD1 agrees at 7 bases. In germline, CDR1 is MDHEN, CDR2 SYDVKM. V was clipped by 6 bases and J by 7 bases; unmatched bases: 15. CDR3 length: 16 amino acids. The CDR3 protein is CASSRSERGRGQPQHF. DNA for the CDR3: TGTGCCAGCAGCCGATCAGAGAGGGGGCGGGGACAGCCCCAGCATTTT.

The genes are TRBV18 and TRBJ2-7; D is possibly TRBD2 (5 bases). The CDR3 length is 15 residues. Germline lookup yields CDR1 KGHSH and CDR2 LQKENI. V was shortened by 3 bases and J by 3 bases, with 15 bases between the two germline ends. The CDR3 DNA follows: TGTGCCAGCTCACCCCCAGGACTTGAACTCTACGAGCAGTACTTC. This translates into CASSPPGLELYEQYF.

The count of this clone is one. This sequence joins TRBV27 and TRBJ2-2, with 14 positions matching TRBD2. The V and J ends lost 5 bases and 3 bases, in that order; junction bases with no gene match: 8. Germline loops: CDR1 MNHEY, CDR2 SMNVEV (reference sequence). CDR3 length: 18 residues. The CDR3 spells CASSQTSGRAGDTGELFF. Here the CDR3 DNA reads TGTGCCAGCAGTCAGACTAGCGGGAGGGCCGGGGACACCGGGGAGCTGTTTTTT.

This sequence joins TRBV9 and TRBJ2-7; 10 bases align to TRBD2. The CDR3 has 13 amino acids. V lost 2 bases and J lost 7; bases outside the gene matches: 3. CDR1 and CDR2 (germline): SGDLS, YYNGEE. The CDR3 loop is CASSVGTSEEQYF. In DNA, the CDR3 is TGTGCCAGCAGCGTCGGGACTAGCGAAGAGCAGTACTTC.

This chain uses TRBV6-1 with TRBJ2-2; 7 bases match TRBD1. CDR3 length equals 14 residues. Germline values: CDR1 MNHNS, CDR2 SASEGT. Trimming removed 6 bases from V and 4 bases from J; junction bases left unmatched: 5. CDR3 residues: CASRTGVGTGELFF. DNA of the CDR3: TGTGCCAGCAGAACAGGGGTGGGCACCGGGGAGCTGTTTTTT.

This rearrangement joins TRBV5-1 to TRBJ2-7, with a tentative D call TRBD2 (6 bases). The CDR3 covers 16 residues. Germline loops: CDR1 SGHRS, CDR2 YFSETQ. V lost 0 bases and J 0 bases, leaving 13 bases between the germline ends. The CDR3 protein is CASSLGFGDSSYEQYF. The DNA for the CDR3 is TGCGCCAGCAGCTTGGGGTTTGGGGACTCCTCCTACGAGCAGTACTTC.

The chain combines TRBV7-9 with TRBJ1-6, with D perhaps matching TRBD1 (5 bases). V was shortened by 5 bases and J by 7 bases, with 9 bases between the two germline ends. The length of the CDR3 is 13 residues. The V gene's germline CDR1 is SEHNR and CDR2 FQNEAQ (reference sequence). Here the CDR3 DNA reads TGTGCCAGCAGCCCCCAGGGCAATTCACCCCTCCACTTT. Its protein is CASSPQGNSPLHF.

The chain links TRBV19 to TRBJ2-6; D ambiguous. Trimming took off 1 base at V and 0 bases at J, with 7 bases between the two ends. Germline V gives CDR1 LNHDA, CDR2 SQIVND (reference sequence). CDR3 length: 16 amino acids. Here the CDR3 DNA reads TGTGCCAGTAGTATAGTTCTCCTCTCTGGGGCCAACGTCCTGACTTTC. It specifies CASSIVLLSGANVLTF.

In its sample, this clone was seen once. The V and J genes are TRBV19 and TRBJ1-5; possibly TRBD1 for D (6 bases). V was cut by 3 bases and J by 3 bases, with 12 bases left in between. The V gene's germline CDR1 is LNHDA and CDR2 SQIVND (reference sequence). The CDR3 has 15 amino acids. In nucleotides, the CDR3 is TGTGCCAGTAGTATTGTCAGGGGAAACAATCAGCCCCAGCATTTT. This sequence encodes CASSIVRGNNQPQHF.

The rearrangement uses TRBV2 and TRBJ2-1; 9 nucleotides align to TRBD2. The V segment lost 3 bases and the J segment 8 bases; nucleotides outside the gene matches: 8. Germline values: CDR1 SNHLY, CDR2 FYNNEI. The CDR3 totals 15 residues. The CDR3 here is CASSDRSGGYDEQFF. CDR3 DNA sequence: TGTGCCAGCAGTGACAGGAGCGGGGGGTACGATGAGCAGTTCTTC.

This sequence joins TRBV5-8 and TRBJ1-1, with 7 bases fitting TRBD1. CDR1 is SGHTS, CDR2 YDEGEE, per germline. This CDR3 is built from 15 residues. V was pared by 2 bases and J by 1 base, with 5 bases of the junction left unmatched. The DNA for the CDR3 is TGTGCCAGCAGCTTCCGGGACAGCCGGAACACTGAAGCTTTCTTT. Translating it yields CASSFRDSRNTEAFF.

V and J are TRBV7-2 and TRBJ1-6; 8 nucleotides line up with TRBD1. V lost 5 bases, J lost 9 bases, and 6 bases stayed unmatched. CDR1 is SGHTA and CDR2 is FQGNSA in the germline V gene. This CDR3 has 14 residues. The CDR3 coding sequence is TGTGCCAGCAGCCGGGGACAGGAGGGTTCACCCCTCCACTTT. It specifies CASSRGQEGSPLHF.

The rearrangement uses TRBV9 and TRBJ1-2; unclear D gene. Between the trimmed V and J ends, which lost 4 bases and 0 bases, there was a span of 22 bases. Per germline, CDR1 SGDLS and CDR2 YYNGEE. The length of the CDR3 is 18 residues. The CDR3 region has the DNA TGTGCCAGCAGCCCAAACAGCTTCGCCACCTTTTCTAACTATGGCTACACCTTC. Its translation: CASSPNSFATFSNYGYTF.

V and J are TRBV9 and TRBJ2-2; 8 bases are shared with TRBD2. Germline trimming cut 2 bases from V and 6 bases from J; bases unmatched to any gene: 12. There are 17 residues in the CDR3. CDR1 is SGDLS and CDR2 is YYNGEE in the germline V gene. DNA of the CDR3: TGTGCCAGCAGCGTTAGTGCGACGGGCGGGAGGTCCGGGGAGCTGTTTTTT. Translation gives CASSVSATGGRSGELFF.

The chain employs TRBV5-1 and TRBJ2-7, with 8 bases lining up with TRBD2. The trim removed 0 bases at V and 7 bases at J, leaving 9 bases unmatched. CDR1 is SGHRS, CDR2 YFSETQ, per germline. The CDR3 is made up of 15 amino acids. CDR3 sequence (DNA): TGCGCCAGCAGCTTGGGCCTAGCGGGCCCAAGAGAGCAGTACTTC. Protein sequence: CASSLGLAGPREQYF.

This clone was seen only a few times. The chain uses TRBV19 and TRBJ2-1, with D possibly being TRBD2 (5 bases). Trimming shortened V by 3 bases and J by 7 bases, and 16 bases separated the two germline ends. Germline-derived CDR1 and CDR2 are LNHDA and SQIVND (reference sequence). This CDR3 has 15 residues. CDR3 sequence (DNA): TGTGCCAGTAGTATCAGCGGTAAGGCTTCGAATGAGCAGTTCTTC. This codes for CASSISGKASNEQFF.

This chain uses TRBV9 with TRBJ1-1, with D perhaps matching TRBD1 (6 bases). CDR3 length: 15 residues. Germline loops: CDR1 SGDLS, CDR2 YYNGEE. V was clipped by 4 bases and J by 1 base, with 14 bases between them. The CDR3 protein is CASSLGPDRNTEAFF. The CDR3 DNA reads as TGTGCCAGCAGCCTAGGGCCGGACAGGAACACTGAAGCTTTCTTT. The full variable domain, with the rest looked up from reference TRBV9 and TRBJ1-1, is DSGVTQTPKHLITATGQRVTLRCSPRSGDLSVYWYQQSLDQGLQFLIQYYNGEERAKGNILERFSAQQFPDLHSELNLSSLELGDSALYFCASSLGPDRNTEAFFGQGTRLTVV.

V usage is TRBV14 and J usage is TRBJ1-3; no reliable D call. Per germline, CDR1 SGHDN and CDR2 FVKESK. The CDR3 consists of 14 residues. The V end was cut by 4 bases, the J end by 3 bases, with 10 bases between. DNA for the CDR3: TGTGCCAGCAGCCGATTCGACATTGGAAACACCATATATTTT. It yields the protein CASSRFDIGNTIYF.

This clone was observed a single time. This sequence joins TRBV7-3 and TRBJ1-1; possible D gene TRBD1, 5 bases. Germline CDR1 and CDR2: SGHTA and FQGTGA. Trimming took off 0 bases at V and 1 base at J, with 9 bases between the two ends. The CDR3 is 15 residues long. DNA for the CDR3: TGTGCCAGCAGCTTAACTCCAGGGAAGAACACTGAAGCTTTCTTT. Its protein is CASSLTPGKNTEAFF.